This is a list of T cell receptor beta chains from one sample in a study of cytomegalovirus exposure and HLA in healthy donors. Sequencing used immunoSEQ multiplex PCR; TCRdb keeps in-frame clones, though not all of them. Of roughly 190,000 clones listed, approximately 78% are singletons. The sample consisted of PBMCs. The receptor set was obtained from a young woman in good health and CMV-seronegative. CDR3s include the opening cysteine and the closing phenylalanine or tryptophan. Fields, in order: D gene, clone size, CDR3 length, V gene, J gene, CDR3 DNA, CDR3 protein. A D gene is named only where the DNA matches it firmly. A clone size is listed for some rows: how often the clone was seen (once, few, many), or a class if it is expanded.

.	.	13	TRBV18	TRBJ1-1	TGTGCCAGCTCACCAACAGGGAACACTGAAGCTTTCTTT	CASSPTGNTEAFF
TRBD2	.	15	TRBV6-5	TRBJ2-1	TGTGCCAGCAGGGGCGCGGGAGGGCCTTACAATGAGCAGTTCTTC	CASRGAGGPYNEQFF
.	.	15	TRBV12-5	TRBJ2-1	TGTGCTAGTGGTGGGGCGCTACCTAACGACAATGAGCAGTTCTTC	CASGGALPNDNEQFF
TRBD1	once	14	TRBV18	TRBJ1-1	TGTGCCAGCTCATCCGGGACAGAGAACACTGAAGCTTTCTTT	CASSSGTENTEAFF
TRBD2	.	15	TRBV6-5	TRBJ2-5	TGTGCCAGCAGTACCGGGACTAGCGGCGTTGAGACCCAGTACTTC	CASSTGTSGVETQYF
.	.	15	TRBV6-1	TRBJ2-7	TGTGCCAGCAGTGTGTTCTGGGGCAGAACCTACGAGCAGTACTTC	CASSVFWGRTYEQYF
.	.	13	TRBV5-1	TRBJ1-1	TGCGCCAGCAGCTCGACAACGAACACTGAAGCTTTCTTT	CASSSTTNTEAFF
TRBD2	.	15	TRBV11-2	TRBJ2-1	TGTGCCAGCAGCTCGGGACTAGCGACTAACAATGAGCAGTTCTTC	CASSSGLATNNEQFF
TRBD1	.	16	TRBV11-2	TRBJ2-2	TGTGCCAGCAGCCATGGGACAGGGATCTACACCGGGGAGCTGTTTTTT	CASSHGTGIYTGELFF
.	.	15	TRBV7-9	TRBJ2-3	TGTGCCAGCAGCTCCCCGCTGGGCAGATCAGATACGCAGTATTTT	CASSSPLGRSDTQYF
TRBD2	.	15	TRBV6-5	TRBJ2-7	TGTGCCAGCAGTTGGGGGGGTGGAGTAGCGGGCGAGCAGTACTTC	CASSWGGGVAGEQYF
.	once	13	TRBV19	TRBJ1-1	TGTGCCAGTAGTATGAGTATGAACACTGAAGCTTTCTTT	CASSMSMNTEAFF
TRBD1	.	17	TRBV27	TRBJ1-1	TGTGCCAGCAGTTTAACGGGACAGGGGTTCTTCAACACTGAAGCTTTCTTT	CASSLTGQGFFNTEAFF
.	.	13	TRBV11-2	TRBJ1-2	TGTGCCAGCAGCTTAGGCCTGTACAATGGCTACACCTTC	CASSLGLYNGYTF
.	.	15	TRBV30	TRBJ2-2	TGTGCCTGGAGTCGGCAGGGGTCGGACACCGGGGAGCTGTTTTTT	CAWSRQGSDTGELFF
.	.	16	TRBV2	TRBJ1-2	TGTGCCAGCAGGGACTTTAATGGAGAAGTCCGCTATGGCTACACCTTC	CASRDFNGEVRYGYTF
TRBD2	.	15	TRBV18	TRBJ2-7	TGTGCCAGCTCACCCTCCGGGGGGGTTTCCTACGAGCAGTACTTC	CASSPSGGVSYEQYF
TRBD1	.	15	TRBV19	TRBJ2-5	TGTGCCAGTAGCTTTCGGACAGGGGGCGCGGAGACCCAGTACTTC	CASSFRTGGAETQYF
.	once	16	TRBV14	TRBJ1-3	TGTGCCAGCAGCCAAGTCCGGGAATTAGCTGGAAACACCATATATTTT	CASSQVRELAGNTIYF
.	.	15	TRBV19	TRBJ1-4	TGTGCCAGTAGGCCGGGGGAAGCGGGTAATGAAAAACTGTTTTTT	CASRPGEAGNEKLFF
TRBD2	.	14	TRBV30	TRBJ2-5	TGTGCCGGGAGGGGTTGGCGGGGGTGGGAGACCCAGTACTTC	CAGRGWRGWETQYF
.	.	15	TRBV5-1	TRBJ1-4	TGCGCCAGCAGCTTGTCGGGGGCAACTAATGAAAAACTGTTTTTT	CASSLSGATNEKLFF
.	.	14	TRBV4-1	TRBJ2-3	TGCGCCAGCAGCCAAGGCCTGGGCGCAGATACGCAGTATTTT	CASSQGLGADTQYF
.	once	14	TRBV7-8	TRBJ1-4	TGTGCCAGCAGTAGAGGGTTGGCTAATGAAAAACTGTTTTTT	CASSRGLANEKLFF
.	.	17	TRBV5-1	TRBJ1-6	TGCGCCAGCAGCTTGGCGGGACCGGGACACTATGATTCACCCCTCCACTTT	CASSLAGPGHYDSPLHF
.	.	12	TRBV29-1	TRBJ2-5	TGCAGCGTTGAAAGTCCAGGCGAGACCCAGTACTTC	CSVESPGETQYF
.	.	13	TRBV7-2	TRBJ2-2	TGTGCCAGCAGCAACTCAAACACCGGGGAGCTGTTTTTT	CASSNSNTGELFF
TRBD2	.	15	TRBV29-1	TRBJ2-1	TGCAGCGCTTACCTTAGCGGGCCAAAATACAATGAGCAGTTCTTC	CSAYLSGPKYNEQFF
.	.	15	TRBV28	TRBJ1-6	TGTGCCAGCAGTTCGAGTCCTAGGGGAAGTTCACCCCTCCACTTT	CASSSSPRGSSPLHF
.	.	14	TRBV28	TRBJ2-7	TGTGCCAGCAGACCGGGGAGGGGGAGGTACGAGCAGTACTTC	CASRPGRGRYEQYF
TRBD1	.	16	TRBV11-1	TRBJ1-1	TGTGCCAGCAGCACCTGGGGGGTGCAGGGGGGCACTGAAGCTTTCTTT	CASSTWGVQGGTEAFF